These 3 T cell receptor beta chains share one sample of origin, sequenced in a study of control samples from healthy donors and cancer patients. Assay: immunoSEQ multiplex PCR; the TCRdb copy retains only in-frame clones and omits some. The sample consists of 150,000 to 200,000 clones, roughly 89% of them appearing once. The sequencing input was blood. These TCRs come from a woman in her twenties or thirties in good health.

V is TRBV27 and J is TRBJ1-1, with 7 bases aligning to TRBD1. With 7 bases clipped from V and 0 bases from J, the junction kept 8 bases outside the gene matches. Germline CDR1 MNHEY, CDR2 SMNVEV (reference sequence). The CDR3 runs to 15 residues. This CDR3 is CASTPTGKMNTEAFF. Here the CDR3 DNA reads TGTGCCAGCACCCCGACAGGGAAAATGAACACTGAAGCTTTCTTT.

This clone is a singleton in its sample. The rearrangement joins TRBV5-6 to TRBJ1-6; the D is unclear. The CDR3 is 11 amino acids. The V gene lost 4 bases and the J gene lost 9 bases, with 5 bases spanning the gap. CDR1 is SGHDT, CDR2 YYEEEE, per germline. The CDR3 protein is CASSRSSPLHF. In DNA form, the CDR3 reads TGTGCCAGCAGCCGAAGTTCACCCCTCCACTTT.

This chain connects TRBV4-3 to TRBJ2-5, with 9 bases that match TRBD1. With V trimmed by 0 bases and J by 1 base, 3 bases remained unmatched. There are 16 residues in the CDR3. The V gene's germline CDR1 is LGHNA and CDR2 YSLEER. CDR3 in DNA: TGCGCCAGCAGCCAAGAGGGGACAGGGACCCAAGAGACCCAGTACTTC. Its translation: CASSQEGTGTQETQYF.